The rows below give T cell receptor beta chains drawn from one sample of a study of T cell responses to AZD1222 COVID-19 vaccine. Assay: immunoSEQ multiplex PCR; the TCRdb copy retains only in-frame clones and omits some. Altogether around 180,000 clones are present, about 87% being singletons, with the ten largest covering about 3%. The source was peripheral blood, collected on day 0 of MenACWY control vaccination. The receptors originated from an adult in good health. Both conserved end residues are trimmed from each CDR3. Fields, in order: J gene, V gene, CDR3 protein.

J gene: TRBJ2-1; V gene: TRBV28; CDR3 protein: ASRVQGPIFNEQF
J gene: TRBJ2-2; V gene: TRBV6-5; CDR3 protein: ASGVNTGELF
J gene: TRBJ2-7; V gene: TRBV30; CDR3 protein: AWSRDRYEQY
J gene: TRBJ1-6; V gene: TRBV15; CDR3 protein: ATSRDWRNSPLH
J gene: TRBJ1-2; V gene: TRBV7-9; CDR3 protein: ASRQGYGYT
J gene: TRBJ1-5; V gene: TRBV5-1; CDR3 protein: ASRDGVSNQPQH
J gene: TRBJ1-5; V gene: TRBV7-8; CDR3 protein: ASSLAGGGNQPQH
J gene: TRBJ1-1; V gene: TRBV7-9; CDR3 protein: ASSSRGVSTEAF
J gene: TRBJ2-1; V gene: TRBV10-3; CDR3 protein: ASWGGGNEQF
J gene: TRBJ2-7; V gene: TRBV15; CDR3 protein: ATSVGPYEQY
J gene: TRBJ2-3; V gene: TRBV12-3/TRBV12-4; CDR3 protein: ASSIESGQY
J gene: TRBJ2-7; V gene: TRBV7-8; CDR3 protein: ASSLAVGGISYEQY
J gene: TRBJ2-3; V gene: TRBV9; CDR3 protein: ASNELNTDTQY
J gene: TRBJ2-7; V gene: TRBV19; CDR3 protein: ASRGQSYEQY
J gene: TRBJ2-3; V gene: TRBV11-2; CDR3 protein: ASGQPGRTDTQY
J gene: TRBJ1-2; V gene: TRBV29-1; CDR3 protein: SVDETGFYGYT
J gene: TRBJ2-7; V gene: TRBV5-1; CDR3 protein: ASSFRQGSYEQY
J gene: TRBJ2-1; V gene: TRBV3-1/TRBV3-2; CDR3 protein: ASSPKDRGWNEQF
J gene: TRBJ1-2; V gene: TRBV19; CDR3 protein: ASTPDRGNGYT